The 25 T cell receptor beta chains below come from one sample, sequenced in a study of control samples from healthy donors and cancer patients. Produced via immunoSEQ multiplex PCR; TCRdb's table is partial and in-frame only. There are 74,000 or so clones in the sample; about 89% occur only once, and roughly 6.9% lies in the top ten. Sequencing was performed on blood. These receptors were collected from a man aged 50-60 years in good health.

The chain joins TRBV20-1 to TRBJ1-2; D call uncertain. The CDR3 totals 10 residues. The ends were cut back, 3 bases at V and 6 bases at J, with 5 bases in the middle. Germline CDR1 is DFQATT and CDR2 is SNEGSKA (reference sequence). CDR3: CSASDHGYTF. CDR3 nucleotides: TGCAGTGCTAGCGATCATGGCTACACCTTC.

V is TRBV5-6 and J is TRBJ1-2; D is uncertain. Trimming shortened V by 5 bases and J by 0 bases, and 14 bases separated the two germline ends. Germline V gene data show CDR1 as SGHDT and CDR2 as YYEEEE. The CDR3 consists of 15 residues. CDR3 in DNA: TGTGCCAGCAGACCCTCGCCGGGGTCTAACTATGGCTACACCTTC. It codes for CASRPSPGSNYGYTF. Full variable domain (rest looked up from reference TRBV5-6 and TRBJ1-2): DAGVTQSPTHLIKTRGQQVTLRCSPKSGHDTVSWYQQALGQGPQFIFQYYEEEERQRGNFPDRFSGHQFPNYSSELNVNALLLGDSALYLCASRPSPGSNYGYTFGSGTRLTVV.

The chain joins TRBV19 to TRBJ2-7; 15 bases align to TRBD2. Germline values: CDR1 LNHDA, CDR2 SQIVND (reference sequence). Trimming at V came to 0 bases and at J to 3 bases, leaving 9 bases not matched to a gene. The CDR3 extends over 19 amino acids. The CDR3 coding sequence is TGTGCCAGTAGTATAGATCTCGGACTAGCGGGGGGGCCTTTCTACGAGCAGTACTTC. As protein: CASSIDLGLAGGPFYEQYF.

The V call is TRBV5-4, the J call TRBJ1-5, with no clear D. The germline V gene has CDR1 SGHNT and CDR2 YYREEE (reference sequence). The CDR3 has 14 residues. The V and J ends lost 0 bases and 9 bases respectively, with 13 bases between them. This CDR3 is CASSLDGRPSPQHF. CDR3 nucleotides: TGTGCCAGCAGCTTGGATGGCAGACCGTCGCCCCAGCATTTT.

V and J are TRBV5-1 and TRBJ1-2; D is possibly TRBD1 (6 bases). Germline loops: CDR1 SGHRS, CDR2 YFSETQ. The CDR3 covers 15 residues. V shed 5 bases and J shed 0 bases, with 14 bases lying between them. The DNA for the CDR3 is TGCGCCAGCAGGGCGGGGACACAGACTAACTATGGCTACACCTTC. Protein: CASRAGTQTNYGYTF.

V gene TRBV9 combines with J gene TRBJ2-3; weak D call: TRBD2 (7 bases). The CDR3 extends over 15 amino acids. V lost 2 bases and J 1 base, leaving 11 bases between the germline ends. Germline loops: CDR1 SGDLS, CDR2 YYNGEE. CDR3 in amino acids: CASSVNGGRTDTQYF. The CDR3, as DNA: TGTGCCAGCAGCGTTAACGGGGGGCGCACAGATACGCAGTATTTT.

The CDR3 loop is CASSASGTSNWGYTF. The CDR3 DNA sequence: TGTGCCAGCAGCGCCTCCGGGACTTCTAATTGGGGCTACACCTTC. The chain couples TRBV7-2 to TRBJ1-2, with D maybe TRBD1 (5 bases). Trimming removed 5 bases at V and 8 bases at J, with 21 bases between. CDR1 is SGHTA and CDR2 is FQGNSA in the germline V gene. The CDR3 runs to 15 residues. The whole variable domain, remainder taken from reference TRBV7-2 and TRBJ1-2, is GAGVSQSPSNKVTEKGKDVELRCDPISGHTALYWYRQSLGQGLEFLIYFQGNSAPDKSGLPSDRFSAERTGGSVSTLTIQRTQQEDSAVYLCASSASGTSNWGYTFGSGTRLTVV.

The J gene is TRBJ1-1, the V gene TRBV19; TRBD1 is a possible D gene (5 bases). V dropped 5 bases and J dropped 11 bases, with 15 bases sitting between them. This CDR3 spans 12 amino acids. Germline loops: CDR1 LNHDA, CDR2 SQIVND (reference sequence). The CDR3 is CASSSRQTVAFF. The CDR3 DNA reads TGTGCCAGTAGTTCCCGACAGACTGTGGCTTTCTTT.

In nucleotides, the CDR3 is TGTGCCTGGAGAGAAGAAGGACAGGGGAGCAATCAGCCCCAGCATTTT. The encoded protein is CAWREEGQGSNQPQHF. The V and J genes are TRBV30 and TRBJ1-5, with TRBD1 identical over 9 bases. Trimming at V came to 3 bases and at J to 1 base, leaving 7 bases not matched to a gene. Germline-derived CDR1 and CDR2 are GTSNPN and SVGIG (reference sequence). The CDR3 length is 16 residues.

This rearrangement joins TRBV10-3 to TRBJ2-7, with 10 bases matching TRBD1. Germline trimming cut 4 bases from V and 5 bases from J; bases unmatched to any gene: 5. The germline gives CDR1 ENHRY, CDR2 SYGVKD. The CDR3 covers 14 residues. DNA of the CDR3: TGTGCCATCAGTGCCGACAGGGGGCTTGACGAGCAGTACTTC. Residues: CAISADRGLDEQYF.

The chain recombines TRBV10-3 with TRBJ1-3; D not resolved. This CDR3 is built from 13 residues. V was trimmed by 4 bases and J by 8 bases, leaving 12 bases between them. CDR1 and CDR2 from the germline V gene are ENHRY and SYGVKD. The CDR3: CAISVRGNDTIYF. CDR3 coding DNA: TGTGCCATCAGTGTCCGGGGAAATGACACCATATATTTT.

The chain has TRBV5-7 and TRBJ2-2, with 7 positions matching TRBD1. TRBV5-7 qualifies as an ORF whose function is uncertain. This CDR3 contains 17 residues. With 3 bases clipped from V and 0 bases from J, the junction kept 8 bases outside the gene matches. The CDR3 region is CASSYETGPSNTGELFF. The CDR3, as DNA: TGTGCCAGCAGCTACGAGACAGGGCCCTCGAACACCGGGGAGCTGTTTTTT.

The chain joins TRBV6-5 to TRBJ2-7; possibly TRBD1 or TRBD2 for D (6 bases each). V was shortened by 5 bases and J by 7 bases, with 18 bases between the two germline ends. Germline V gene data show CDR1 as MNHEY and CDR2 as SVGAGI. This CDR3 spans 14 amino acids. The CDR3 region has the DNA TGTGCCAGCAGTCTTGTGGGGGGCGGAGGGGAGCAGTACTTC. It encodes CASSLVGGGGEQYF.

This chain uses TRBV6-5 with TRBJ1-2; D unclear. There are 12 residues in the CDR3. CDR1 is MNHEY and CDR2 is SVGAGI in the germline V gene. Trimming took off 6 bases at V and 5 bases at J, with 10 bases between the two ends. CDR3 amino acids: CASSQYSYGYTF. For the CDR3, the DNA is TGTGCCAGCAGCCAGTACAGTTATGGCTACACCTTC.

CDR3 DNA: TGTGCCAGCAGTTTAGTAACAGGCGGGTCTGAAGCTTTCTTT. This sequence encodes CASSLVTGGSEAFF. The rearrangement links TRBV27 to TRBJ1-1; a possible D gene is TRBD1 (5 bases). This CDR3 comprises 14 residues. Germline CDR1 is MNHEY and CDR2 is SMNVEV (reference sequence). The V end lost 2 bases, the J end lost 6 bases, and 13 bases lay between the germline ends.

The chain joins TRBV7-6 to TRBJ2-5, with TRBD1 matching 12 bases. This CDR3 comprises 16 residues. V lost 5 bases and J lost 4; bases outside the gene matches: 8. CDR1 is SGHVS and CDR2 is FNYEAQ in the germline V gene. CDR3 coding DNA: TGTGCCAGCAGCAAGGGACAGGGGGCTCTTGGAGAGACCCAGTACTTC. Its protein product is CASSKGQGALGETQYF.

The V and J genes are TRBV27 and TRBJ2-1; D is unresolved. CDR3 size: 13 residues. The germline CDR1 and CDR2 sequences are MNHEY and SMNVEV (reference sequence). V was clipped by 1 base and J by 7 bases, with 8 bases between them. The CDR3 loop is CASSLYAGNEQFF. The CDR3 DNA reads TGTGCCAGCAGTTTATACGCCGGGAATGAGCAGTTCTTC.

This clone is a singleton in its sample. The rearrangement uses TRBV4-3 and TRBJ1-2; D unresolved. Germline assignment: CDR1 LGHNA and CDR2 YSLEER. This CDR3 comprises 13 residues. Trimming left V 4 bases short and J 6 bases short, with 12 bases between. The CDR3 reads CASSPLARNGYTF. In DNA form, the CDR3 reads TGCGCCAGCAGCCCGCTAGCCAGAAATGGCTACACCTTC.

This rearrangement joins TRBV19 to TRBJ2-3; TRBD2 matches 13 bases. CDR1 LNHDA and CDR2 SQIVND come from the germline V gene (reference sequence). With 3 bases clipped from V and 2 bases from J, the junction kept 5 bases outside the gene matches. This CDR3 contains 17 residues. The CDR3 region has the DNA TGTGCCAGTAGTATCTTGGGGACTAGCGGGACCACAGATACGCAGTATTTT. Translating gives CASSILGTSGTTDTQYF.

Points on this clone: Within the sample, other DNA sequences also encode this same CDR3. This chain connects TRBV20-1 to TRBJ1-1; weak D call: TRBD1 (5 bases). The CDR3 totals 15 residues. V was clipped by 3 bases and J by 4 bases, with 18 bases between them. CDR1 is DFQATT and CDR2 is SNEGSKA in the germline V gene (reference sequence). The CDR3 DNA reads as TGCAGTGCTAGTTCCGGCGATAGGGGTAGCACTGAAGCTTTCTTT. This sequence encodes CSASSGDRGSTEAFF.

The gene calls are TRBV9 and TRBJ1-4; possible D gene TRBD1, 5 bases. The CDR3 totals 11 residues. Trimming left V 4 bases short and J 7 bases short, with 5 bases between. The V gene's germline CDR1 is SGDLS and CDR2 YYNGEE. This CDR3 reads CASSQGEKLFF. CDR3 nucleotides: TGTGCCAGCAGCCAGGGTGAAAAACTGTTTTTT.

In DNA, the CDR3 is TGTGCCAGCGGAAACAGGAGAATCACAGATACGCAGTATTTT. Amino acid sequence: CASGNRRITDTQYF. The chain links TRBV7-9 to TRBJ2-3; maybe TRBD1 (5 bases). Trimming shortened V by 8 bases and J by 2 bases, and 14 bases separated the two germline ends. The CDR3 covers 14 residues. Germline V gene lookup returns CDR1 SEHNR and CDR2 FQNEAQ (reference sequence).

The rearrangement joins TRBV5-8 to TRBJ1-5; 9 bases map to TRBD1. The CDR3 runs to 15 residues. Germline trimming cut 0 bases from V and 10 bases from J; bases unmatched to any gene: 8. The germline gives CDR1 SGHTS, CDR2 YDEGEE. As DNA, the CDR3 is TGTGCCAGCAGCTTGGGAGGGGACAGGGCGTTACCCCAGCATTTT. Protein: CASSLGGDRALPQHF.

The genes are TRBV7-2 and TRBJ2-5; a weak D match, TRBD2 (6 bases). V shed 6 bases and J shed 2 bases, with 10 bases lying between them. The CDR3 loop spans 13 amino acids. From germline, CDR1 is SGHTA and CDR2 FQGNSA. The CDR3 is CASSRGVQETQYF. As DNA, the CDR3 is TGTGCCAGCAGTCGCGGGGTACAAGAGACCCAGTACTTC.

The genes are TRBV6-5 and TRBJ1-2; TRBD1 matches at 9 bases. Germline CDR1 is MNHEY and CDR2 is SVGAGI. CDR3 size: 13 residues. After removal of 7 bases from V and 8 bases from J, the junction contained 8 bases not matched to a gene. CDR3 loop: CASNRRTGDGYTF. The DNA for the CDR3 is TGTGCCAGCAACCGAAGGACAGGGGACGGCTACACCTTC.